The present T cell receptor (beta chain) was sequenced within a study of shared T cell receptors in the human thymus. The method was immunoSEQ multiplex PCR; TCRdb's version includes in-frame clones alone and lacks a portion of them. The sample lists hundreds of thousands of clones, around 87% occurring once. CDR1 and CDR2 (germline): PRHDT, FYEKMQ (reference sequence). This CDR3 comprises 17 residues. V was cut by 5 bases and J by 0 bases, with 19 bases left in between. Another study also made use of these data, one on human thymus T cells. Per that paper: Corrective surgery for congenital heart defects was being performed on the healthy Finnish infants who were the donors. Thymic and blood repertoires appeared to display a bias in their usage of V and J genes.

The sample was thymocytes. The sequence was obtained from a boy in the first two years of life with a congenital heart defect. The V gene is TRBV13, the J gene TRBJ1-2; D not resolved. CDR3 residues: CASSLKKPGDPNYGYTF. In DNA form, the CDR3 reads TGTGCCAGCAGCCTGAAGAAGCCGGGTGATCCTAACTATGGCTACACCTTC.